These 15 T cell receptor beta chains originate from one sample sequenced in a study of blood T cells in healthy people across ages. Then a second PCR, running roughly 6 to 11 cycles, was carried out with a sample-barcoded 5' primer and a J-beta primer mix. TCRdb re-called the 5' RACE reads through MiXCR, storing one row per CDR3 protein. The sample lists 1.5 million to 1.8 million distinct CDR3 sequences; approximately 39% were seen once. Sequences were obtained from blood. These receptors all stem from a woman aged 18-30 years in good health.

This clonotype was detected only a few times. The rearrangement joins TRBV6-7 to TRBJ2-3; D might be TRBD1 or TRBD2, each matching 5 bases. TRBV6-7 is given ORF status, its function remaining uncertain. V was pared by 6 bases and J by 2 bases, with 21 bases between. The CDR3 has 17 amino acids. CDR3 residues: CASRLRVGTGSTDTQYF. DNA for the CDR3: TGTGCCAGCAGACTACGGGTTGGGACGGGCTCCACAGATACGCAGTATTTT.

The rearrangement links TRBV7-3 to TRBJ2-2; no firm D call. CDR1 SGHTA and CDR2 FQGTGA come from the germline V gene. There are 13 residues in the CDR3. The ends were cut back, 5 bases at V and 4 bases at J, with 8 bases in the middle. The CDR3 DNA reads as TGTGCCAGCAGCCCCTCGCCCACCGGGGAGCTGTTTTTT. It yields the protein CASSPSPTGELFF.

This clonotype turned up a few times. The chain links TRBV6-2 or TRBV6-3 to TRBJ2-5; no clear D. The CDR3 runs to 15 residues. Between the trimmed V and J ends, which lost 5 bases and 4 bases, there was a span of 17 bases. Germline CDR1 MNHEY, CDR2 SVGEGT. The CDR3 sequence: CASSKSRSQGETQYF. The CDR3 DNA reads TGTGCCAGCAGTAAGAGCAGGTCGCAAGGAGAGACCCAGTACTTC.

V gene TRBV13 combines with J gene TRBJ1-5, with D unresolved. The CDR3 totals 12 residues. The V and J ends lost 4 bases and 9 bases respectively, with 10 bases between them. CDR1 is PRHDT and CDR2 is FYEKMQ in the germline V gene (reference sequence). The CDR3 spells CASSSAPGPQHF. DNA for the CDR3: TGTGCCAGCAGCTCAGCCCCGGGGCCCCAGCATTTT.

V gene TRBV4-1 combines with J gene TRBJ1-4; D gene unclear. The CDR3 runs to 16 residues. CDR1 and CDR2 from the germline V gene are MGHRA and YSYEKL. Trimming took off 1 base at V and 7 bases at J, with 16 bases between the two ends. The CDR3 sequence: CASSQGHRPLGEKLFF. The CDR3 DNA follows: TGCGCCAGCAGCCAAGGACATCGGCCTTTGGGTGAAAAACTGTTTTTT.

The CDR3 loop is CASSVVGAASEQFF. The CDR3 DNA reads TGTGCCAGCAGCGTAGTCGGGGCCGCTAGCGAGCAGTTCTTC. This chain connects TRBV9 to TRBJ2-1; D may be TRBD1 or TRBD2 (5 bases each). The CDR3 consists of 14 residues. The V and J ends lost 0 bases and 10 bases respectively, with 14 bases between them. Germline V gene sequence: CDR1 SGDLS, CDR2 YYNGEE.

This clonotype appeared many times. The gene calls are TRBV4-1 and TRBJ2-1, with unresolved D. V lost 2 bases to trimming and J lost 4 bases, with 6 bases between them. Germline V CDR1 and CDR2: MGHRA, YSYEKL. The CDR3 has 13 residues. The chain's CDR3 is CASSQLLYNEQFF. CDR3 DNA sequence: TGCGCCAGCAGCCAACTTTTATACAATGAGCAGTTCTTC.

CDR3 nucleotide sequence: TGTGCCAGCAGTTCCCCCGGGACAGGGGTCCATGGCTACACCTTC. Its protein product is CASSSPGTGVHGYTF. This sequence joins TRBV12-3 or TRBV12-4 and TRBJ1-2; TRBD1 matches at 10 bases. Losses at the gene ends were 4 bases for V and 6 bases for J; bases not matched to a gene: 8. The CDR3 totals 15 residues.

This chain joins TRBV12-5 and TRBJ2-1, with 8 bases aligning to TRBD2. The CDR3 has 19 amino acids. The germline gives CDR1 LGHNT, CDR2 FRNRAP. The V and J ends lost 7 bases and 6 bases, in that order; junction bases with no gene match: 23. DNA of the CDR3: TGTGCTAGTGACCAACGCGCCCCGGGGGGGATTTTTAGTGCCAATGAGCAGTTCTTC. Its protein is CASDQRAPGGIFSANEQFF.

This sequence joins TRBV11-2 and TRBJ2-3, with D possibly matching TRBD1 (6 bases). Trimming took 2 bases from V and 2 from J, leaving 23 bases between them. There are 19 residues in the CDR3. Per the germline V gene, CDR1 is SGHAT and CDR2 is FQNNGV. CDR3 loop: CASSLFPGARPISTDTQYF. CDR3 coding DNA: TGTGCCAGCAGCTTATTTCCAGGGGCAAGACCTATATCCACAGATACGCAGTATTTT.

This clonotype was counted between two and nine times. The rearrangement links TRBV7-2 to TRBJ2-1; 11 bases agree with TRBD2. After removal of 8 bases from V and 4 bases from J, the junction contained 10 bases not matched to a gene. The germline V gene encodes CDR1 SGHTA and CDR2 FQGNSA. The CDR3 is made up of 16 amino acids. DNA for the CDR3: TGTGCCAGCGATAGACCCGGGACTAGCGGTTACAATGAGCAGTTCTTC. Encoded protein: CASDRPGTSGYNEQFF.

The table lists this clonotype with a few counts. This CDR3 is CSARDKGLYNEQFF. CDR3 bases: TGCAGTGCTAGAGATAAGGGACTCTACAATGAGCAGTTCTTC. The J gene is TRBJ2-1, the V gene TRBV20-1, with TRBD2 as a possible D gene (6 bases). The germline V gene encodes CDR1 DFQATT and CDR2 SNEGSKA (reference sequence). This CDR3 is built from 14 residues. The V end lost 0 bases, the J end lost 3 bases, and 9 bases lay between the germline ends.

The chain has TRBV12-3 or TRBV12-4 and TRBJ2-7, with TRBD1 as a possible D gene (5 bases). The J call may be incorrect, as the DNA end agrees better with TRBJ2-5. The CDR3 totals 12 residues. This CDR3 is CASSSQGRTQYF. Written as DNA, the CDR3 is TGTGCCAGCAGCTCTCAGGGTAGGACCCAGTACTTC.

This clonotype was seen a handful of times. The chain links TRBV9 to TRBJ2-4; 7 bases match TRBD1. The V segment lost 3 bases and the J segment 6 bases; nucleotides outside the gene matches: 3. The CDR3 is made up of 13 amino acids. CDR1 and CDR2 (germline): SGDLS, YYNGEE. The CDR3 reads CASSDRGSNIQYF. The CDR3 coding sequence is TGTGCCAGCAGCGACAGGGGTTCAAACATTCAGTACTTC.

This clonotype was detected only a few times. V and J are TRBV29-1 and TRBJ1-2, with no clear D. Trimming shortened V by 3 bases and J by 7 bases, and 18 bases separated the two germline ends. Germline V CDR1 and CDR2: SQVTM, ANQGSEA. The CDR3 contains 14 residues. The CDR3 region has the DNA TGCAGCGTTGACCGAAGAGCGGGAAAGGGTGGCTACACCTTC. It codes for CSVDRRAGKGGYTF.